The 19 T cell receptor beta chains given below trace back to one sample, sequenced in a study of response to subunit inactivated influenza vaccine. TCRdb reprocessed the RT-PCR reads with MiXCR, giving one entry per CDR3 protein. Counted here are about 800,000 distinct CDR3 sequences, about 20% occurring once; the ten biggest clones make up about a tenth. The material sequenced was PBMCs from blood, taken less than 6 days after vaccination. Receptors originate from a middle-aged man who received an inactivated influenza vaccine.

The chain recombines TRBV20-1 with TRBJ2-1; TRBD2 aligns across 7 bases. This CDR3 is built from 13 residues. J gave up 5 bases and V 8 bases, and 9 bases lay outside the gene matches. The V gene's germline CDR1 is DFQATT and CDR2 SNEGSKA (reference sequence). CDR3 protein: CSPPMGGNNEQFF. The CDR3 DNA sequence: TGCAGTCCCCCAATGGGGGGGAACAATGAGCAGTTCTTC.

The V and J genes are TRBV11-2 and TRBJ2-1; D may be TRBD1 (8 bases). This CDR3 has 16 amino acids. The V and J ends lost 4 bases and 0 bases respectively, with 13 bases between them. Germline values: CDR1 SGHAT, CDR2 FQNNGV. The CDR3: CASSSNRGGSYNEQFF. CDR3 DNA sequence: TGTGCCAGCAGCTCCAACAGGGGGGGCTCCTACAATGAGCAGTTCTTC. The variable domain in full, with the rest retrieved from reference TRBV11-2 and TRBJ2-1, is EAGVAQSPRYKIIEKRQSVAFWCNPISGHATLYWYQQILGQGPKLLIQFQNNGVVDDSQLPKDRFSAERLKGVDSTLKIQPAKLEDSAVYLCASSSNRGGSYNEQFFGPGTRLTVL.

This clonotype was seen more than once but under ten times. The chain links TRBV20-1 to TRBJ2-7; a weak D match, TRBD1 (6 bases). Trimming took 3 bases from V and 2 from J, leaving 11 bases between them. The V gene's germline CDR1 is DFQATT and CDR2 SNEGSKA (reference sequence). The CDR3 is made up of 13 amino acids. The CDR3 DNA is TGCAGTGCTAGGGACAGCCTGGCCTACGAGCAGTACTTC. Translation: CSARDSLAYEQYF.

This clonotype has a count of ten or more. The chain joins TRBV10-1 to TRBJ2-2, with TRBD1 as a possible D gene (6 bases). The CDR3 length is 13 residues. Germline CDR1 and CDR2: WNHNN and SYGVQD (reference sequence). Trimming removed 9 bases at V and 4 bases at J, with 12 bases between. DNA for the CDR3: TGCGCCAGTCGACAGGATGCCACCGGGGAGCTGTTTTTT. Its translation is CASRQDATGELFF.

Only a few counts were recorded for this clonotype. The chain joins TRBV12-3 or TRBV12-4 to TRBJ2-1, with 9 nucleotides matching TRBD1. V was clipped by 7 bases and J by 4 bases; unmatched bases: 8. This CDR3 region has 15 residues. CDR3 coding DNA: TGTGCCAGCACAACTGGGGGGACAGGGTACAATGAGCAGTTCTTC. Amino acids: CASTTGGTGYNEQFF.

V is TRBV20-1 and J is TRBJ2-7; the D is unclear. With 1 base removed from V and 2 bases from J, the gap between germline ends came to 6 bases. This CDR3 comprises 12 residues. Looked up from germline, CDR1 is DFQATT and CDR2 is SNEGSKA (reference sequence). Written as DNA, the CDR3 is TGCAGTGCTAGAGGGGATACCTACGAGCAGTACTTC. Amino acids: CSARGDTYEQYF.

The table lists this clonotype with a few counts. CDR3 residues: CSAKVGTPVYF. The CDR3 coding sequence is TGCAGTGCTAAAGTAGGGACTCCCGTGTACTTC. This chain connects TRBV20-1 to TRBJ2-7, with D possibly matching TRBD2 (6 bases). This CDR3 region has 11 residues. V lost 4 bases and J 12 bases, leaving 16 bases between the germline ends. Germline V CDR1 and CDR2: DFQATT, SNEGSKA (reference sequence).

This clonotype occurred a few times. The chain carries TRBV4-1 and TRBJ2-1; TRBD2 agrees at 11 bases. The ends lost 5 bases at V and 7 bases at J; junction bases unmatched: 7. This CDR3 region has 15 residues. The germline V gene encodes CDR1 MGHRA and CDR2 YSYEKL. Here the CDR3 reads CASSTRTSGWNEQFF. The CDR3 coding sequence is TGCGCCAGCAGCACCCGGACTAGCGGGTGGAATGAGCAGTTCTTC.

This clonotype was observed a single time. The V gene is TRBV20-1, the J gene TRBJ2-1; 11 bases match TRBD2. V lost 7 bases to trimming and J lost 7 bases; unmatched junction nucleotides: 9. The CDR3 contains 14 residues. Germline CDR1 is DFQATT and CDR2 is SNEGSKA (reference sequence). This CDR3 is CSVRLAGLGNEQFF. Here the CDR3 DNA reads TGCAGTGTCCGACTAGCGGGACTAGGGAATGAGCAGTTCTTC.

This clonotype turned up a few times. The chain employs TRBV4-1 and TRBJ1-1; 8 positions agree with TRBD1. V lost 1 base and J lost 12; bases outside the gene matches: 4. Germline V gene sequence: CDR1 MGHRA, CDR2 YSYEKL. The CDR3 spans 12 residues. The CDR3 DNA follows: TGCGCCAGCAGCCAAGGGACAGGGAGGACTTTCTTT. Amino acids: CASSQGTGRTFF.

There are a few counts of this clonotype. CDR3 protein: CASSLETGWAGNTFF. DNA of the CDR3: TGTGCCAGCAGCTTAGAGACAGGGTGGGCTGGGAATACTTTCTTT. This chain links TRBV7-8 with TRBJ1-1, with 7 bases aligning to TRBD1. The CDR3 loop spans 15 amino acids. Germline trimming cut 1 base from V and 12 bases from J; bases unmatched to any gene: 14. Germline V gene data show CDR1 as SGHVS and CDR2 as FQNEAQ.

The V and J genes are TRBV15 and TRBJ2-2; maybe TRBD2 (5 bases). The CDR3 runs to 12 residues. CDR1 and CDR2 (germline): LNHNV, YYDKDF (reference sequence). V was clipped by 6 bases and J by 6 bases, with 8 bases between them. DNA of the CDR3: TGTGCCACCAGTAAGGAGGCCGGGGAGCTGTTTTTT. It yields the protein CATSKEAGELFF.

This clonotype was seen a few times. The rearrangement links TRBV10-3 to TRBJ2-3; TRBD2 matches 11 bases. The J segment lost 2 bases and the V segment lost 3 bases, leaving 13 bases of the junction unmatched. The CDR3 is 19 amino acids. The germline V gene has CDR1 ENHRY and CDR2 SYGVKD. The CDR3, as DNA: TGTGCCATCAGTGAAAGGCTAGCGGGAGGACCTACAATCACAGATACGCAGTATTTT. Encoded protein: CAISERLAGGPTITDTQYF.

This clonotype was seen repeatedly, ten times or more. The chain has TRBV12-3 or TRBV12-4 and TRBJ2-1; tentative D call: TRBD2 (5 bases). The CDR3 extends over 14 amino acids. V shed 6 bases and J shed 6 bases, with 15 bases lying between them. DNA of the CDR3: TGTGCCAGCAGGGCGGGTCAAGGCCGCAATGAGCAGTTCTTC. It encodes CASRAGQGRNEQFF.

The chain employs TRBV5-6 and TRBJ2-3; 8 nucleotides agree with TRBD2. The CDR3 length is 16 residues. CDR1 SGHDT and CDR2 YYEEEE come from the germline V gene. Trimming took 4 bases from V and 2 from J; bases not matched to a gene: 9. The CDR3 DNA reads as TGTGCCAGCAGCCCCGCAGGACTAGCCAACACAGATACGCAGTATTTT. Translation: CASSPAGLANTDTQYF.

This clonotype was counted many times. V gene TRBV20-1 combines with J gene TRBJ2-1; no clear D gene. The CDR3 is 14 residues long. Trimming shortened V by 2 bases and J by 0 bases, and 8 bases separated the two germline ends. CDR1 is DFQATT and CDR2 is SNEGSKA in the germline V gene (reference sequence). In DNA form, the CDR3 reads TGCAGTGCTAGACCGGGTAGCTCCTACAATGAGCAGTTCTTC. The encoded protein is CSARPGSSYNEQFF.

This clonotype was observed many times. The chain couples TRBV18 to TRBJ2-3; D gene ambiguous. V was pared by 2 bases and J by 4 bases, with 4 bases between. The CDR3 consists of 12 residues. CDR1 KGHSH and CDR2 LQKENI come from the germline V gene. The CDR3 sequence is CASSPSPDTQYF. The CDR3 DNA sequence: TGTGCCAGCTCACCAAGTCCAGATACGCAGTATTTT.

V gene TRBV5-5 combines with J gene TRBJ2-5; D not certain. Per the germline V gene, CDR1 is SGHKS and CDR2 is YYEKEE (reference sequence). V dropped 0 bases and J dropped 5 bases, with 8 bases sitting between them. The CDR3 is made up of 13 amino acids. CDR3 nucleotides: TGTGCCAGCAGCTTGGCTTGGTGGGAGACCCAGTACTTC. This encodes CASSLAWWETQYF.

The table lists this clonotype with a few counts. This chain joins TRBV11-2 and TRBJ2-5; D is tentatively TRBD1 or TRBD2 (5 bases each). Germline CDR1 is SGHAT and CDR2 is FQNNGV. Trimming shortened V by 5 bases and J by 5 bases, and 15 bases separated the two germline ends. The CDR3 runs 14 residues. CDR3: CASSNRGPGETQYF. As DNA, the CDR3 is TGTGCCAGCAGCAACCGGGGCCCAGGGGAGACCCAGTACTTC.